The clone carrying this T cell receptor beta chain was picked up a small number of times. The sample belongs to a study of identical twins. Trimming took 1 base from V and 4 from J; bases not matched to a gene: 11. CDR3 size: 17 residues. CDR1 LGHDT and CDR2 YNNKEL come from the germline V gene (reference sequence). Template switching supplied a universal primer site; unique molecular identifiers were carried on the cDNA. A single record per CDR3 protein comes from TCRdb applying MiXCR to the 5' RACE reads. The sample contains a few hundred thousand distinct CDR3 sequences, roughly 13% of which appear only once. The sample was also linked to a second study, of yellow fever vaccine responses in identical twins. This second study notes: Vaccine-induced T cell responses in twins were reportedly observed to appear partly convergent, partly personalized.

The gene calls are TRBV3-1 and TRBJ2-3; 7 bases map to TRBD2. What was sequenced was memory (CD45RO+) T cells sorted from blood. The clonotype originates from a woman aged 18-29 years in good health. CDR3 DNA: TGTGCCAGCAGCCAAGCCTCTGGCGGGGGTAGGCCAGATACGCAGTATTTT. It is translated as CASSQASGGGRPDTQYF.